The 6 T cell receptor beta chains below come from one sample, sequenced in a study of cytomegalovirus exposure and HLA in healthy donors. PCR employed 60 Vbeta and 13 Jbeta primers. Produced via immunoSEQ multiplex PCR; TCRdb's table is partial and in-frame only. The table shows under 120,000 clones, with 74% occurring only once. Material for sequencing was PBMCs. The receptors here all came from a man aged 50 to 59 in good health and CMV-seropositive.

This chain links TRBV28 with TRBJ1-1; 7 nucleotides line up with TRBD1. V was clipped by 5 bases and J by 4 bases; unmatched bases: 13. This CDR3 spans 16 amino acids. Germline V CDR1 and CDR2: MDHEN, SYDVKM. CDR3 nucleotide sequence: TGTGCCAGCAGTAATATACAGGGGCGGGGTAGCACTGAAGCTTTCTTT. This sequence encodes CASSNIQGRGSTEAFF.

This chain joins TRBV5-1 and TRBJ2-5; 10 bases map to TRBD2. Trimming took 4 bases from V and 5 from J; bases not matched to a gene: 8. Germline CDR1 reads SGHRS; CDR2 reads YFSETQ. The CDR3 is made up of 15 amino acids. The DNA for the CDR3 is TGCGCCAGCAGCCCGGGACTAGCGACCGGGGAGACCCAGTACTTC. Translating it yields CASSPGLATGETQYF.

The CDR3 DNA reads TGTGCCAGCAGCTTTCCGGAGACAGGGATTGGAAACACCATATATTTT. Its translation: CASSFPETGIGNTIYF. The rearrangement uses TRBV5-6 and TRBJ1-3; the match to TRBD1 covers 7 bases. J gave up 3 bases and V 2 bases, and 8 bases lay outside the gene matches. Germline V lookup: CDR1 SGHDT, CDR2 YYEEEE. The CDR3 has 16 amino acids.

This clone occurred once. V is TRBV10-1 and J is TRBJ1-4; maybe TRBD1 (5 bases). Germline loops: CDR1 WNHNN, CDR2 SYGVQD (reference sequence). CDR3 size: 14 residues. The ends were cut back, 6 bases at V and 3 bases at J, with 11 bases in the middle. CDR3 sequence: CASSYRGSNEKLFF. For the CDR3, the DNA is TGCGCCAGCAGCTACCGGGGGTCTAATGAAAAACTGTTTTTT.

The CDR3 loop reads CASSLSGSFRSDTQYF. The CDR3 DNA reads TGTGCCAGCAGCTTGAGCGGGAGTTTTAGGTCAGATACGCAGTATTTT. The rearrangement uses TRBV7-2 and TRBJ2-3; TRBD2 aligns across 8 bases. The CDR3 loop spans 16 amino acids. Trimming took 3 bases from V and 4 from J; bases not matched to a gene: 9. Germline V gives CDR1 SGHTA, CDR2 FQGNSA.

The chain uses TRBV13 and TRBJ2-2; D is possibly TRBD2 (5 bases). Trimming left V 7 bases short and J 5 bases short, with 8 bases between. Germline V gives CDR1 PRHDT, CDR2 FYEKMQ (reference sequence). CDR3 length: 12 residues. CDR3 loop: CASTGSTGELFF. For the CDR3, the DNA is TGTGCCAGCACTGGGAGTACCGGGGAGCTGTTTTTT.